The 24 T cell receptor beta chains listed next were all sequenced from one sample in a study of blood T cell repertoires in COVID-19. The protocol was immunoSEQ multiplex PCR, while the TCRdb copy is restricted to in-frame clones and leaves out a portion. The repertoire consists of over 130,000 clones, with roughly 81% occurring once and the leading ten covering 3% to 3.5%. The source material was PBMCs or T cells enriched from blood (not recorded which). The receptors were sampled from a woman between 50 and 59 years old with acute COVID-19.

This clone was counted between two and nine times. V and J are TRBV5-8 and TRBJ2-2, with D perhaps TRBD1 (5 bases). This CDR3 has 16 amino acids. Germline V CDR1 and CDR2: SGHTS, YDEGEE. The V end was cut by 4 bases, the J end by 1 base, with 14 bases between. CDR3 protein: CASSPRQLLNTGELFF. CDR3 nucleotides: TGTGCCAGCAGCCCCCGACAGCTACTGAACACCGGGGAGCTGTTTTTT. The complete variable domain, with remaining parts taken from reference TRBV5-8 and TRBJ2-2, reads EAGVTQSPTHLIKTRGQQATLRCSPISGHTSVYWYQQALGLGLQFLLWYDEGEERNRGNFPPRFSGRQFPNYSSELNVNALELEDSALYLCASSPRQLLNTGELFFGEGSRLTVL.

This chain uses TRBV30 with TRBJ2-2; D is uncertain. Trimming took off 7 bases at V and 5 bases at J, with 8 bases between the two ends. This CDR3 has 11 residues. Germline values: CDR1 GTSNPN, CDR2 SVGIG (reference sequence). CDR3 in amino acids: CALDSTGELFF. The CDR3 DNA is TGTGCCTTAGACTCTACCGGGGAGCTGTTTTTT.

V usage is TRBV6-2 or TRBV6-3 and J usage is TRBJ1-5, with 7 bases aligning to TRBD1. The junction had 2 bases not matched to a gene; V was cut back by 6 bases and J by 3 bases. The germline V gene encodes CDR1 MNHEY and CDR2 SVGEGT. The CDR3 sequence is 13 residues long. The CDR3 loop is CASSDRVNQPQHF. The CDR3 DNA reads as TGTGCCAGCAGCGACAGGGTCAATCAGCCCCAGCATTTT.

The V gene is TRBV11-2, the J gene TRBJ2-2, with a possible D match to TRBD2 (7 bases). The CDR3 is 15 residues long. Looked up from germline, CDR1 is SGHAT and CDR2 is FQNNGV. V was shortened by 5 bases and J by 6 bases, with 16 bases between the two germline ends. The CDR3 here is CASSKGGVGSGELFF. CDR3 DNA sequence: TGTGCCAGCAGCAAAGGGGGGGTAGGCTCCGGGGAGCTGTTTTTT.

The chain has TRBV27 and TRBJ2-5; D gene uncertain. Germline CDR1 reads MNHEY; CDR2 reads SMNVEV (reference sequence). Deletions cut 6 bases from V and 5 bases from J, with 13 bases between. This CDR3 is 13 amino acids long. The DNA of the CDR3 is TGTGCCAGCAGGTCCCCATTGTTGGAGACCCAGTACTTC. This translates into CASRSPLLETQYF.

CDR3 residues: CASSSGGQGAAEQFF. The CDR3 DNA is TGTGCCAGCAGTTCGGGGGGACAGGGGGCTGCGGAGCAGTTCTTC. The J gene is TRBJ2-1, the V gene TRBV6-5; 12 positions agree with TRBD1. The V gene's germline CDR1 is MNHEY and CDR2 SVGAGI. Trimming removed 4 bases from V and 10 bases from J; junction bases left unmatched: 8. This CDR3 has 15 residues.

CDR3 sequence: CSASQGAFSYEQYF. Written as DNA, the CDR3 is TGCAGTGCTAGTCAGGGGGCCTTTTCCTACGAGCAGTACTTC. The rearrangement links TRBV20-1 to TRBJ2-7; 8 bases match TRBD1. The CDR3 extends over 14 amino acids. Trimming cost V 3 bases and J 1 base; bases outside gene matches: 5. Germline V gives CDR1 DFQATT, CDR2 SNEGSKA (reference sequence).

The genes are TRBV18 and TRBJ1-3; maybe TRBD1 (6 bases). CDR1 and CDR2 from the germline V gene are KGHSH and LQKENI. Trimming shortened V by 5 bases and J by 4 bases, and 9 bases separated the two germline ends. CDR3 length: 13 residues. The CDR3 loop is CASSSDRGNTIYF. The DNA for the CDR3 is TGTGCCAGCTCAAGCGACAGGGGAAACACCATATATTTT.

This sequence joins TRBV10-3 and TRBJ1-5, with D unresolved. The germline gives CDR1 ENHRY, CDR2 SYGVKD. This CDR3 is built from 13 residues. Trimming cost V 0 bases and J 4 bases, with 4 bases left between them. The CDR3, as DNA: TGTGCCATCAGTGAGTCCCAAAATCAGCCCCAGCATTTT. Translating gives CAISESQNQPQHF.

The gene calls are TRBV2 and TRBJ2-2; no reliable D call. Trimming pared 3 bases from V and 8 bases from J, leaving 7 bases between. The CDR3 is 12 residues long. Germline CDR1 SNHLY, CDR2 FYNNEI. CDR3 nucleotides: TGTGCCAGCAGTGAGGAGCGAGGGGAGCTGTTTTTT. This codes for CASSEERGELFF.

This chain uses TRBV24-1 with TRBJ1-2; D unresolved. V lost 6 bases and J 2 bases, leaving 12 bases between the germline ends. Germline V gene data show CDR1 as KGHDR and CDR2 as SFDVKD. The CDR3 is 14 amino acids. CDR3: CATSTETGNYGYTF. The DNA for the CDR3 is TGTGCCACCAGTACGGAAACGGGAAACTATGGCTACACCTTC.

The DNA of the CDR3 is TGTGCCAGCAGTGATCGAGGGTCGAGTCGGAAAAACATTCAGTACTTC. Protein: CASSDRGSSRKNIQYF. The rearrangement uses TRBV6-1 and TRBJ2-4, with a tentative D call TRBD2 (5 bases). The germline V gene encodes CDR1 MNHNS and CDR2 SASEGT. CDR3 size: 16 residues. Deletions cut 3 bases from V and 4 bases from J, with 16 bases between.

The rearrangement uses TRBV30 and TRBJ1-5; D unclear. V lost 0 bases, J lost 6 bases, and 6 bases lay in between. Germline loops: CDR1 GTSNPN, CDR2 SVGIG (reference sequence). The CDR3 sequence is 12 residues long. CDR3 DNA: TGTGCCTGGAGTGTATTTCGTCAGCCCCAGCATTTT. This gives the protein CAWSVFRQPQHF. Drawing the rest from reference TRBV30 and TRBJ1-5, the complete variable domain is SQTIHQWPATLVQPVGSPLSLECTVEGTSNPNLYWYRQAAGRGLQLLFYSVGIGQISSEVPQNLSASRPQDRQFILSSKKLLLSDSGFYLCAWSVFRQPQHFGDGTRLSIL.

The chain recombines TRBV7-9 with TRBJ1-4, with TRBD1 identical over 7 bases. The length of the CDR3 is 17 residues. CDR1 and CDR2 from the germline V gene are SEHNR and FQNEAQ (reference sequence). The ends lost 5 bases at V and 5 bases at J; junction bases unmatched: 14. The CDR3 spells CASSLGEGGSGNEKLFF. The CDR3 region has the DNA TGTGCCAGCAGCCTCGGGGAAGGGGGCAGTGGGAATGAAAAACTGTTTTTT.

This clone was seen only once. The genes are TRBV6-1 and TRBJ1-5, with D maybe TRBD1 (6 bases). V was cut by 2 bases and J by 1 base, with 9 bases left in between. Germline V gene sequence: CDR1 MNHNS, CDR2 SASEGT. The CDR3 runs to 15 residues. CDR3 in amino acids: CASSEPTGSNQPQHF. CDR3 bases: TGTGCCAGCAGTGAACCCACAGGGAGCAATCAGCCCCAGCATTTT.

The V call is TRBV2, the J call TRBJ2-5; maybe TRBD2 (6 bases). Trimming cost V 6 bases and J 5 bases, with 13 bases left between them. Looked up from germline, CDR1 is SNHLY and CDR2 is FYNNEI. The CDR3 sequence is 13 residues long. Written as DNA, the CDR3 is TGTGCCAGCAGGGGCCGGGAGAGGGAGACCCAGTACTTC. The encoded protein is CASRGRERETQYF.

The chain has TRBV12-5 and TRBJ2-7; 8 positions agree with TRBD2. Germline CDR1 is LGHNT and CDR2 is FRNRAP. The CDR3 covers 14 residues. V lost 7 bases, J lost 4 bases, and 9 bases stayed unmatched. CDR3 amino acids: CASAIAAGEYEQYF. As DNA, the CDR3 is TGTGCTAGTGCCATCGCAGCGGGAGAATACGAGCAGTACTTC.

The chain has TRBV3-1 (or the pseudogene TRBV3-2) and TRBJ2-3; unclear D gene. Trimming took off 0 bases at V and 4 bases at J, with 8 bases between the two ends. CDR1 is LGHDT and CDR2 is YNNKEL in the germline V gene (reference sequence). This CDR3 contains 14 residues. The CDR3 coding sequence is TGTGCCAGCAGCCAAGAGGGCAGAGCAGATACGCAGTATTTT. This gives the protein CASSQEGRADTQYF.

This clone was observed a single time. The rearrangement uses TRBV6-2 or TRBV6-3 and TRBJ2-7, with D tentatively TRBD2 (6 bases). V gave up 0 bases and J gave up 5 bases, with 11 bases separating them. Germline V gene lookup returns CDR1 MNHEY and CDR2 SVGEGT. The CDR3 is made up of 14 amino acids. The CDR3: CASSYSIGGNEQYF. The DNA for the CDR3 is TGTGCCAGCAGTTACTCGATAGGCGGGAACGAGCAGTACTTC.

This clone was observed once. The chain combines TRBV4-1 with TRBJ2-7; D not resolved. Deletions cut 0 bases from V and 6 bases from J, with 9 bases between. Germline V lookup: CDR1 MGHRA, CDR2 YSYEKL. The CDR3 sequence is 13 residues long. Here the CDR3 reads CASSQESGSEQYF. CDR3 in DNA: TGCGCCAGCAGCCAAGAGTCGGGTTCCGAGCAGTACTTC.

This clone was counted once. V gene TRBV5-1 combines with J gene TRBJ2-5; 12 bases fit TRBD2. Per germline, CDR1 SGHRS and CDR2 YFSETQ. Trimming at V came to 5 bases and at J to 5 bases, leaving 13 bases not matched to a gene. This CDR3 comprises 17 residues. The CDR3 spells CASRAGTSGPREETQYF. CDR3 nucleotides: TGCGCCAGCAGAGCCGGGACTAGCGGGCCTAGGGAGGAGACCCAGTACTTC.

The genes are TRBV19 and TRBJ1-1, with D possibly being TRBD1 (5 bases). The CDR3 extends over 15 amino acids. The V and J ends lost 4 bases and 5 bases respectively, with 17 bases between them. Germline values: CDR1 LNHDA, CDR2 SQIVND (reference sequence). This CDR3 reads CASSTRDSRGTEAFF. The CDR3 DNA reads TGTGCCAGTAGTACCCGGGACTCACGAGGGACTGAAGCTTTCTTT.

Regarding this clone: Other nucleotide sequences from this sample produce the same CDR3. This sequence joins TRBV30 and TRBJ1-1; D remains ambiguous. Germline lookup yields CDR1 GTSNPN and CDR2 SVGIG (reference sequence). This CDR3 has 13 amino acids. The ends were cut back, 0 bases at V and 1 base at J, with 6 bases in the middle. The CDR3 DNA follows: TGTGCCTGGAGTGTAAGAGAGAACACTGAAGCTTTCTTT. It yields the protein CAWSVRENTEAFF. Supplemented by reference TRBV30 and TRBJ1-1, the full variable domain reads SQTIHQWPATLVQPVGSPLSLECTVEGTSNPNLYWYRQAAGRGLQLLFYSVGIGQISSEVPQNLSASRPQDRQFILSSKKLLLSDSGFYLCAWSVRENTEAFFGQGTRLTVV.

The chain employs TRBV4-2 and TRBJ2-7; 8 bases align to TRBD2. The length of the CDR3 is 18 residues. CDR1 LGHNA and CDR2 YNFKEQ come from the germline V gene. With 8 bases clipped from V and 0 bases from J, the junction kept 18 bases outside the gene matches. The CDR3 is CASSIRPTSETISYEQYF. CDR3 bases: TGTGCCAGCTCCATCAGGCCGACTAGCGAGACCATCTCCTACGAGCAGTACTTC.